The 5 T cell receptor beta chains reported below all come from one sample, sequenced in a study of T-cell reconstitution after alpha-beta-depleted transplantation in children. TCRbeta library preparation incorporated unique molecular identifiers. TCRdb reanalysed the PCR reads using MiXCR and keeps one entry per CDR3 protein. The table includes 100,000 to 130,000 distinct CDR3 sequences, 5.5% to 6.5% detected once. Specimen: PBMCs, mostly from graft donor cells, collected 360 days after TCRalphabeta/CD19-depleted stem cell transplant. Receptor source: a male patient aged 2 to 10 who had a stem cell transplant for acute lymphoblastic leukemia, so the T cells may come from the graft donor.

This clonotype was picked up many times. This chain connects TRBV2 to TRBJ2-7; weak D call: TRBD1 (5 bases). The CDR3 is 13 residues long. Trimming took off 7 bases at V and 2 bases at J, with 12 bases between the two ends. Germline-derived CDR1 and CDR2 are SNHLY and FYNNEI. The CDR3 reads CASTGRATYEQYF. The DNA for the CDR3 is TGTGCCAGCACCGGCAGGGCTACCTACGAGCAGTACTTC.

This clonotype was observed many times. The genes are TRBV10-3 and TRBJ2-3; 9 nucleotides match TRBD2. Germline loops: CDR1 ENHRY, CDR2 SYGVKD. This CDR3 spans 13 amino acids. Losses at the gene ends were 11 bases for V and 5 bases for J; bases not matched to a gene: 8. The CDR3 spells CAAGGTAKDTQYF. The CDR3 DNA is TGTGCCGCGGGGGGGACAGCTAAAGATACGCAGTATTTT.

At least ten counts were recorded for this clonotype. The chain recombines TRBV15 with TRBJ2-1, with D hard to call. V was clipped by 3 bases and J by 8 bases, with 8 bases between them. The CDR3 is 12 residues long. CDR1 is LNHNV, CDR2 YYDKDF, per germline (reference sequence). DNA of the CDR3: TGTGCCACCAGCAGTCTCTGGGATGAGCAGTTCTTC. Translated: CATSSLWDEQFF. The variable domain in full, with the rest retrieved from reference TRBV15 and TRBJ2-1, is DAMVIQNPRYQVTQFGKPVTLSCSQTLNHNVMYWYQQKSSQAPKLLFHYYDKDFNNEADTPDNFQSRRPNTSFCFLDIRSPGLGDTAMYLCATSSLWDEQFFGPGTRLTVL.

This clonotype was recorded at least ten times. This chain links TRBV20-1 with TRBJ1-1; D gene ambiguous. This CDR3 has 13 amino acids. Between the trimmed V and J ends, which lost 1 base and 6 bases, there was a span of 12 bases. Germline V gives CDR1 DFQATT, CDR2 SNEGSKA (reference sequence). The chain's CDR3 is CSARVGGHAEAFF. In nucleotides, the CDR3 is TGCAGTGCTAGAGTAGGTGGGCACGCTGAAGCTTTCTTT.

J is TRBJ1-2 and V is TRBV20-1, with a weak D call TRBD1 (6 bases). This CDR3 has 15 residues. The germline V and J ends were trimmed by 6 bases and 5 bases, with 22 bases remaining between them. Germline V gives CDR1 DFQATT, CDR2 SNEGSKA (reference sequence). The CDR3 DNA reads TGCAGTGCGGAAGTCGCCCGGGACATCGATTATGGCTACACCTTC. Translated, it gives CSAEVARDIDYGYTF.